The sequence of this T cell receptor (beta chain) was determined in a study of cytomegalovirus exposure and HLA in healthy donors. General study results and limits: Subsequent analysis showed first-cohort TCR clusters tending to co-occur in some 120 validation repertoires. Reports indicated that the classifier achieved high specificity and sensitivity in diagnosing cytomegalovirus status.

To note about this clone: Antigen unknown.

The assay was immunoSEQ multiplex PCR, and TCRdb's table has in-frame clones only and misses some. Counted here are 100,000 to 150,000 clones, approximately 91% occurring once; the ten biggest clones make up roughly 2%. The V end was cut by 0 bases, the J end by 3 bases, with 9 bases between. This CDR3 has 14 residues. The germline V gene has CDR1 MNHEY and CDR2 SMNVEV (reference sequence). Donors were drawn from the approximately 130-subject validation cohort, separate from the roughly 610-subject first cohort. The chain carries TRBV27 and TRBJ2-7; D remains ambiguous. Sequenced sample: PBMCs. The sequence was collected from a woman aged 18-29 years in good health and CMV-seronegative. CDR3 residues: CASSLSFVGYEQYF. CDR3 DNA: TGTGCCAGCAGTTTATCGTTCGTCGGCTACGAGCAGTACTTC.